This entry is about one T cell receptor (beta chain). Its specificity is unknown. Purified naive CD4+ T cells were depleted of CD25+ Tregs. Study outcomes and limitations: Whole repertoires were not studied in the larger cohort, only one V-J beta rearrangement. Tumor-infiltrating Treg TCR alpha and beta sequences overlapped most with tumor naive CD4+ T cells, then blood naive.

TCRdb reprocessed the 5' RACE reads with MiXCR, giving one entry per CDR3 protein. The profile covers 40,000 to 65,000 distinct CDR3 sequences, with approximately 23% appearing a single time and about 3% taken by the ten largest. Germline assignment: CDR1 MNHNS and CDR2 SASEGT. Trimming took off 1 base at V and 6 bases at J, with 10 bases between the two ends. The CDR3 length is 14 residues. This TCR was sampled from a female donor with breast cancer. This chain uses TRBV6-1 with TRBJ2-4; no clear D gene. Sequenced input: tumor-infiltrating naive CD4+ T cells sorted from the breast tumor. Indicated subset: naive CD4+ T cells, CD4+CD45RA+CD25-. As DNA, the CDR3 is TGTGCCAGCAGTGAAGATCCCGAAATAAACATTCAGTACTTC. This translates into CASSEDPEINIQYF.